This TCR beta chain derives from a study of T cells in Graves' hyperthyroidism and ophthalmopathy. The CDR3 regions of TCR beta were amplified from RNA transcripts. The HTBI primer set drove a first-round RT-PCR of the TCR CDR3. TCRdb passed the multiplex PCR reads through MiXCR, listing each CDR3 protein once. The profile covers under 300,000 distinct CDR3 sequences, with about 20% appearing a single time and around two thirds taken by the ten largest. This clonotype was detected a few times. This CDR3 is built from 16 residues. V was pared by 2 bases and J by 2 bases, with 7 bases of the junction left unmatched. Germline V gene lookup returns CDR1 DFQATT and CDR2 SNEGSKA (reference sequence).

Sequenced: blood. This clonotype was sampled from a young man with Graves' ophthalmopathy. The J gene is TRBJ2-3, the V gene TRBV20-1, with 10 positions matching TRBD2. The CDR3 region is CSARWDSGRYTDTQYF. CDR3 bases: TGCAGTGCTAGATGGGATAGCGGGAGGTACACAGATACGCAGTATTTT.